This T cell receptor beta chain is drawn from a study of shared clonotypes between healthy human individuals. Study summary: The donor pool was made up of a couple of women and three men aged 18 to 49.

Clones were read by immunoSEQ multiplex PCR, and TCRdb kept only the in-frame ones, dropping some. The repertoire includes around 700,000 clones, 55% to 75% of them detected once, and under 2% sits in the top ten. The origin of this receptor is a young woman in good health. Specimen: memory CD4+ T cells sorted from blood. Subset in this sample: CD45RA-negative fraction.

CDR3 residues: CASSYSGTVQPQHF. The CDR3 nucleotides are TGTGCCAGCAGTTACTCGGGGACCGTTCAGCCCCAGCATTTT. The V call is TRBV6-5, the J call TRBJ1-5; D is perhaps TRBD1 (5 bases). The V end lost 0 bases, the J end lost 6 bases, and 9 bases lay between the germline ends. Germline V gives CDR1 MNHEY, CDR2 SVGAGI. The CDR3 runs to 14 residues.